This T cell receptor beta chain stems from a study of blood T cell repertoires in COVID-19. Study context: COVID-19 samples, acute and convalescent, were from the United States, Italy and Spain. The analysed material was cDNA or gDNA that came from T cells, B-cell-depleted T cells, or PBMCs.

Authors' data handling: Amplification with reference gene primers provided the estimates of nucleated cell counts. Here immunoSEQ multiplex PCR was the method, and the copy in TCRdb shows in-frame clones only, minus some. V, J and clone size were drawn from that table, and D and trimming were deduced from the DNA. The data contain about 200,000 clones, 86% of them singletons. Germline loops: CDR1 SGHRS, CDR2 YFSETQ. Losses at the gene ends were 2 bases for V and 3 bases for J; bases not matched to a gene: 5. The CDR3 is made up of 16 amino acids. This sequence originates from a woman in her forties or fifties with COVID-19, enrolled during active disease. V gene TRBV5-1 combines with J gene TRBJ2-2; 9 positions match TRBD1. The sample comprised peripheral blood. The CDR3 DNA sequence: TGCGCCAGCAGCTTTCTTGGGACAGGGTACACCGGGGAGCTGTTTTTT. The encoded protein is CASSFLGTGYTGELFF.